This T cell receptor beta chain was recovered during a study of cytomegalovirus exposure and HLA in healthy donors. Study-level results: Among TCR beta chains, those listed as cytomegalovirus-associated numbered fewer than 200.

Details on this clone: Its antigen is still unknown.

The CDR3 is 15 amino acids. V was clipped by 3 bases and J by 4 bases; unmatched bases: 7. Per the germline V gene, CDR1 is MGHRA and CDR2 is YSYEKL. Donors were drawn from the approximately 120-subject validation cohort, separate from the approximately 670-subject first cohort. The data were produced by immunoSEQ multiplex PCR, yet TCRdb's version contains in-frame clones alone and is incomplete. The sample records 110,000 to 150,000 clones, almost 90% being singletons. Source material: PBMCs. This TCR was sampled from a young woman in good health and CMV-seropositive. The rearrangement joins TRBV4-1 to TRBJ2-7, with 9 nucleotides matching TRBD1. The CDR3 DNA sequence: TGCGCCAGCAGCCAGACGGGACAGGGTTGGTACGAGCAGTACTTC. This encodes CASSQTGQGWYEQYF.